The clone carrying this TCR beta chain came up a few times. Antigen unknown. The germline gives CDR1 GTSNPN, CDR2 SVGIG (reference sequence). The CDR3 has 17 amino acids. The V segment lost 5 bases and the J segment 2 bases; nucleotides outside the gene matches: 15. PCR primers comprised 60 Vbeta and 13 Jbeta primers. Method: immunoSEQ multiplex PCR; TCRdb's copy keeps in-frame clones and lacks some. The sample has roughly 120,000 clones; approximately 15% are singletons. The record originates from a study of cytomegalovirus exposure and HLA in healthy donors. General study findings and limits: Three chains linked to CMV were shown in vitro to be specific for CMV antigens. Later analysis reportedly placed an Asian-associated ancestry cluster below the roughly 680-donor mean in N-insertions. Rare sequences made up most TCRs, while some public TCRs were found in many donors.

This TCR was recovered from a woman aged 18-29 years in good health and CMV-seronegative. Sequencing used PBMCs. The V and J genes are TRBV30 and TRBJ2-7, with 10 nucleotides matching TRBD1. CDR3 protein: CAWGTGTGDAHPYEQYF. CDR3 coding DNA: TGTGCCTGGGGAACCGGGACAGGGGACGCCCACCCCTACGAGCAGTACTTC.